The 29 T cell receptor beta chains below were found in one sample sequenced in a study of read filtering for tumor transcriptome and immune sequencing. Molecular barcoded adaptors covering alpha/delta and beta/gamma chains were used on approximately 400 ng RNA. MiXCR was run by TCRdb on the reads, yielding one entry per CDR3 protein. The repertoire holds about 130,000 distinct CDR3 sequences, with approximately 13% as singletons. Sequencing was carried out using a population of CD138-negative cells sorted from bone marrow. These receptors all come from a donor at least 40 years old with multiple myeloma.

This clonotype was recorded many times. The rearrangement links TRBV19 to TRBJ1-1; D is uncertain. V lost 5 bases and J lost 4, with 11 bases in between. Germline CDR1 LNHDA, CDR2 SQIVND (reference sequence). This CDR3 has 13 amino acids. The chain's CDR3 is CASSLLGPTEAFF. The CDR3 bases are TGTGCCAGTAGTCTCTTAGGACCCACTGAAGCTTTCTTT.

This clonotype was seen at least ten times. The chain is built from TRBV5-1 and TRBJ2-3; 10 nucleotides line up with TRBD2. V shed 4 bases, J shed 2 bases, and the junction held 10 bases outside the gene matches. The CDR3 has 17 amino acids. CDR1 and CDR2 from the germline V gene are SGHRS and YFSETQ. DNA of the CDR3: TGCGCCAGCAGCCGAGGACTAGCGGAGGGGGCCACAGATACGCAGTATTTT. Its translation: CASSRGLAEGATDTQYF.

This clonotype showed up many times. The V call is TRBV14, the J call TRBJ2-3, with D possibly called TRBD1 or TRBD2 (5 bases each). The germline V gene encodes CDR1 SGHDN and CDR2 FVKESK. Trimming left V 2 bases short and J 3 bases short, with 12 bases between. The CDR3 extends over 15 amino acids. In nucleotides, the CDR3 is TGTGCCAGCAGCCAATTCACCGGGACGACAGATACGCAGTATTTT. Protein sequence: CASSQFTGTTDTQYF.

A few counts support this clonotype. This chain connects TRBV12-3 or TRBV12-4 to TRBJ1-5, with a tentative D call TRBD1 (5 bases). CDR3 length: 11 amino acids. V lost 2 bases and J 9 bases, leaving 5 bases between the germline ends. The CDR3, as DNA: TGTGCCAGCAGTTTAAGGGGGCCCCAGCATTTT. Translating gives CASSLRGPQHF.

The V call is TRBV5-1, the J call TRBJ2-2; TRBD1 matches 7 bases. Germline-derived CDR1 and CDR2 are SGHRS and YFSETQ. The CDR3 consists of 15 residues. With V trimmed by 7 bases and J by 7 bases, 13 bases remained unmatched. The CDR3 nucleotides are TGCGCCAGCGCCACCGGGACAGCTGGTGGCGGGGAGCTGTTTTTT. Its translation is CASATGTAGGGELFF. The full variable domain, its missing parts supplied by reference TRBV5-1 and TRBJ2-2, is KAGVTQTPRYLIKTRGQQVTLSCSPISGHRSVSWYQQTPGQGLQFLFEYFSETQRNKGNFPGRFSGRQFSNSRSEMNVSTLELGDSALYLCASATGTAGGGELFFGEGSRLTVL.

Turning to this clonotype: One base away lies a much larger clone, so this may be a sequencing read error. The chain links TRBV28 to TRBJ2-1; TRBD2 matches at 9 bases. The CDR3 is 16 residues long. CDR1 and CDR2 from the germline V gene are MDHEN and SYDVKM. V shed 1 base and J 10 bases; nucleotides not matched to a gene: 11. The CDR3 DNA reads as TGTGCCAGCAGTTTATCCGGCGGGGGGGCAAGAATGGAGCAGTTCTTC. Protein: CASSLSGGGARMEQFF.

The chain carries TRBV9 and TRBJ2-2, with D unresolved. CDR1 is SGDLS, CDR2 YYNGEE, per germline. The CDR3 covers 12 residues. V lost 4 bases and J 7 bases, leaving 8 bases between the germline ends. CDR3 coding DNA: TGTGCCAGCAGCCCCGAAGGCGGGGAGCTGTTTTTT. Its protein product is CASSPEGGELFF.

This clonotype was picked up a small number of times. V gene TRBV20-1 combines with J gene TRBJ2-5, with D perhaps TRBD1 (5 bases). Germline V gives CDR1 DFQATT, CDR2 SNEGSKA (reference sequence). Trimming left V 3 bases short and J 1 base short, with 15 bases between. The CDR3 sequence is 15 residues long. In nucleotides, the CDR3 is TGCAGTGCTAGGGGGCAGGGCCTGCTCCAAGAGACCCAGTACTTC. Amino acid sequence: CSARGQGLLQETQYF.

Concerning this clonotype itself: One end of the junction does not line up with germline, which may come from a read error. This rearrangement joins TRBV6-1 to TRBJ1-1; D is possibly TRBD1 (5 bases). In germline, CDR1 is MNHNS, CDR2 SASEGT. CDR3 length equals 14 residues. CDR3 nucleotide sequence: TGTGCCAGCCGCCAGACAGTATCGAACTCTGAAGCTTTCTTT. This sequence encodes CASRQTVSNSEAFF.

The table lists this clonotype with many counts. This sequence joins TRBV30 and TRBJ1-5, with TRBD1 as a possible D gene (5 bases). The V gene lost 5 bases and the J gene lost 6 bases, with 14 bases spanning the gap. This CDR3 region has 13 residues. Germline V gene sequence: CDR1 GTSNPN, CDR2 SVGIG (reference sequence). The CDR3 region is CAWDTGGGQPQHF. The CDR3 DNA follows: TGTGCCTGGGACACAGGTGGCGGTCAGCCCCAGCATTTT.

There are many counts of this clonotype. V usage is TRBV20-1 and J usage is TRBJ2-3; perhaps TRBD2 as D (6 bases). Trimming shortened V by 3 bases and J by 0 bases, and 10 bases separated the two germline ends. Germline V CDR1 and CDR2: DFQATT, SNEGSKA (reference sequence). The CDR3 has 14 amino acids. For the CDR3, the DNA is TGCAGTGCTAGTTGGGGGGTTAGCACAGATACGCAGTATTTT. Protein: CSASWGVSTDTQYF.

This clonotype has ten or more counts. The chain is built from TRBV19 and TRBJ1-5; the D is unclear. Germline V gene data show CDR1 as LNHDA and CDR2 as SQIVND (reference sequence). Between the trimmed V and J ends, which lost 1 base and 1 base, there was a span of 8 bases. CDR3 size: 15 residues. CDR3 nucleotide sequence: TGTGCCAGTAGTATAGGAGGGCCCAGCAATCAGCCCCAGCATTTT. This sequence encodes CASSIGGPSNQPQHF.

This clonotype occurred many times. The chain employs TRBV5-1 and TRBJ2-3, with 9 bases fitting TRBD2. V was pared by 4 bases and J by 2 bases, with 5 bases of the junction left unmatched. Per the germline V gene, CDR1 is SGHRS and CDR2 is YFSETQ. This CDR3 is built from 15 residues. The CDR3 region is CASSVQGLATDTQYF. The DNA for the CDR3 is TGCGCCAGCAGCGTCCAGGGACTAGCCACAGATACGCAGTATTTT. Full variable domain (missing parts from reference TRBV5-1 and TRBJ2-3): KAGVTQTPRYLIKTRGQQVTLSCSPISGHRSVSWYQQTPGQGLQFLFEYFSETQRNKGNFPGRFSGRQFSNSRSEMNVSTLELGDSALYLCASSVQGLATDTQYFGPGTRLTVL.

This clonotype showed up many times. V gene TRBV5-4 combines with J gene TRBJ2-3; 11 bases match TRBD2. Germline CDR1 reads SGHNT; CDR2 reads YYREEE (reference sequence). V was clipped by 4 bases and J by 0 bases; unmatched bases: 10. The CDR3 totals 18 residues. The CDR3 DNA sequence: TGTGCCAGCAGCACTGGAGCTAGCGGGAGGACTAGCACAGATACGCAGTATTTT. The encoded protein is CASSTGASGRTSTDTQYF. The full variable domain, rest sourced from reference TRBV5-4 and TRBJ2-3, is ETGVTQSPTHLIKTRGQQVTLRCSSQSGHNTVSWYQQALGQGPQFIFQYYREEENGRGNFPPRFSGLQFPNYSSELNVNALELDDSALYLCASSTGASGRTSTDTQYFGPGTRLTVL.

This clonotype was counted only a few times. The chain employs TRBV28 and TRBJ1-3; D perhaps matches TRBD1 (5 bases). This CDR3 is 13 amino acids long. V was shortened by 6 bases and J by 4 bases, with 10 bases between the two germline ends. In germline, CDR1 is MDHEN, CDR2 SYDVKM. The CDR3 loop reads CASRPAGGNTIYF. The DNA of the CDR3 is TGTGCCAGCAGGCCCGCAGGGGGAAACACCATATATTTT.

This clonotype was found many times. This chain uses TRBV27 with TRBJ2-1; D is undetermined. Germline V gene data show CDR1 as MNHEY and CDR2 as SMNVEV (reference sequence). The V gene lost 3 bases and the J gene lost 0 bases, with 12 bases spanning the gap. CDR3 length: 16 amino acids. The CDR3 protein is CASSFRARSSYNEQFF. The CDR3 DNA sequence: TGTGCCAGCAGTTTTCGAGCGAGGAGCTCCTACAATGAGCAGTTCTTC.

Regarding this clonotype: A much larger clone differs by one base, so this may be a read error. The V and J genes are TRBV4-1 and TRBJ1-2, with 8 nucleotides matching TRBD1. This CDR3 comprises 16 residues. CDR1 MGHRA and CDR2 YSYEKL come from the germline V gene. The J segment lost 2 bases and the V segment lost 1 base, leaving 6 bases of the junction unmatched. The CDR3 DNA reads TGCGCCAGCAGCCAAGCCAGCCAGGGGGCAAACTATGGCTACACCTTC. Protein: CASSQASQGANYGYTF.

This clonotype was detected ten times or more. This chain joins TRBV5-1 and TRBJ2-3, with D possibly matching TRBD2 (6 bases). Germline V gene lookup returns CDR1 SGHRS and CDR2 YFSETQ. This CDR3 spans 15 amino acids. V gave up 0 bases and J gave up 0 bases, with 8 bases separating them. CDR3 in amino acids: CASSLEAGSTDTQYF. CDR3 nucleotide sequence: TGCGCCAGCAGCTTGGAGGCGGGAAGCACAGATACGCAGTATTTT.

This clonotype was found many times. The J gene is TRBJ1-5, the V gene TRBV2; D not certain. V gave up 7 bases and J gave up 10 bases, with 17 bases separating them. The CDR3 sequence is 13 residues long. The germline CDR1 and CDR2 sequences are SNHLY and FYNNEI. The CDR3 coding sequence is TGTGCCAGCACAGCCACGCCCCTCAACCCCCAGCATTTT. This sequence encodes CASTATPLNPQHF. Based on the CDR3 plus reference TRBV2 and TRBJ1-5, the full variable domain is EPEVTQTPSHQVTQMGQEVILRCVPISNHLYFYWYRQILGQKVEFLVSFYNNEISEKSEIFDDQFSVERPDGSNFTLKIRSTKLEDSAMYFCASTATPLNPQHFGDGTRLSIL.

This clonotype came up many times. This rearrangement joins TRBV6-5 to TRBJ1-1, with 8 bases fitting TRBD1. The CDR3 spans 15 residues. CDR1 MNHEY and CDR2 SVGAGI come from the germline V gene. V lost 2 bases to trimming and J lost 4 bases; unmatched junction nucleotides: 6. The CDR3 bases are TGTGCCAGCAGTTACCTCTCAGGGGGCACCACTGAAGCTTTCTTT. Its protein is CASSYLSGGTTEAFF.

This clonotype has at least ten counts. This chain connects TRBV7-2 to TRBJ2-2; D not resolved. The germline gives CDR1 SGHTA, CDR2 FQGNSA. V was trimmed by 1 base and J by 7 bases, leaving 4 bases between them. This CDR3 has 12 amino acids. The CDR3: CASSLEIGELFF. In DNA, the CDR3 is TGTGCCAGCAGCTTAGAGATCGGGGAGCTGTTTTTT.

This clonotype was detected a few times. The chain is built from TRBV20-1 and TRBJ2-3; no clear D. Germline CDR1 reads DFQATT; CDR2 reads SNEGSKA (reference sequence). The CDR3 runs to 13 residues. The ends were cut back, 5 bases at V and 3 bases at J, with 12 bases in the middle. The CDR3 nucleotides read TGCAGTGCTGGTCCGAGGAGAACAGATACGCAGTATTTT. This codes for CSAGPRRTDTQYF.

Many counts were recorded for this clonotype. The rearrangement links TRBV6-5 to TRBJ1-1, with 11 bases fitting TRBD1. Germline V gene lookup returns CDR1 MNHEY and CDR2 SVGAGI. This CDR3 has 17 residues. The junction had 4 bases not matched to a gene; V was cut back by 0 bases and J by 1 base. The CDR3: CASSYSRTGGRNTEAFF. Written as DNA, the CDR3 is TGTGCCAGCAGTTACTCGAGGACAGGGGGCCGGAACACTGAAGCTTTCTTT.

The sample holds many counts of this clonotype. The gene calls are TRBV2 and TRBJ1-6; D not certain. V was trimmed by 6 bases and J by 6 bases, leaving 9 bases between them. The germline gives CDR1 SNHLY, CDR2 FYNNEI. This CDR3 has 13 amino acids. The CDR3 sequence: CASREGANSPLHF. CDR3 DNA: TGTGCCAGCAGGGAGGGAGCTAATTCACCCCTCCACTTT.

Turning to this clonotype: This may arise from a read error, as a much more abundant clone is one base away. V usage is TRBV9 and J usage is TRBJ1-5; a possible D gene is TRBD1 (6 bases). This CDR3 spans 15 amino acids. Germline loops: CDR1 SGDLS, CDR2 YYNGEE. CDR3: CASSPGGRGGQSQHF. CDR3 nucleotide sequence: TGTGCCAGCAGCCCGGGGGGCAGGGGCGGTCAGTCCCAGCATTTT.

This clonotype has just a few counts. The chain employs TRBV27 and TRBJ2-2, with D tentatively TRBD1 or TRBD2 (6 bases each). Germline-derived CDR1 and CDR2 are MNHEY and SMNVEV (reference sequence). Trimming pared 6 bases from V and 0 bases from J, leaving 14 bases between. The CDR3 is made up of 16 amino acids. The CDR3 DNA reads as TGTGCCAGCAGCCCATGGGGGGCCGCGAACACCGGGGAGCTGTTTTTT. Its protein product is CASSPWGAANTGELFF.

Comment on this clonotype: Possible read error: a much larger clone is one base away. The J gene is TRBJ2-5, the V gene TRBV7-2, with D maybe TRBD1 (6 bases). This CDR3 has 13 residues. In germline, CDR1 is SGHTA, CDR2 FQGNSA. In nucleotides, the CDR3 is TGTGCCAGCAGCCGGACAGAACAAGAGGCCCAGTACTTC. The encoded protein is CASSRTEQEAQYF.

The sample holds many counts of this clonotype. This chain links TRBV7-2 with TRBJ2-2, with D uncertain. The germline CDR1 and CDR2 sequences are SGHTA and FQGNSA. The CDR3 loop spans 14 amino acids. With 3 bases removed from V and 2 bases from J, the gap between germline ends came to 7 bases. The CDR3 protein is CASSFADNTGELFF. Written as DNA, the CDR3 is TGTGCCAGCAGCTTCGCGGACAACACCGGGGAGCTGTTTTTT.

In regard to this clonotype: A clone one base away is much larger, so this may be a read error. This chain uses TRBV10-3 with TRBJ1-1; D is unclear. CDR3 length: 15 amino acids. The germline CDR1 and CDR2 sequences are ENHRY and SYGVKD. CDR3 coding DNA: TGTGACATCAGTACCTCCGGGATCGGGGAGACTGAAGCTTTCTTT. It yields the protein CDISTSGIGETEAFF.